This T cell receptor (beta chain) appears in the sequencing data of a study of CD8+CD57+ T cells in acquired aplastic anemia. On the study more broadly: Sorted CD4+ and CD8+ cells yielded about 3.1 ug of DNA on average. CD4+ cell libraries from healthy donors averaged approximately 9.8 million reads.

Genomic DNA, serving as template, underwent TCR beta VDJ and CDR3 profiling. TCRdb fed the reads into MiXCR, producing one record per CDR3 protein. The sample has approximately 65,000 distinct CDR3 sequences; around 55% are singletons. This clonotype was seen at least ten times. Its antigen is unknown. In germline, CDR1 is MNHEY, CDR2 SVGAGI. V lost 0 bases and J 1 base, leaving 7 bases between the germline ends. The CDR3 contains 15 residues. Study results and limitations: Patients and controls shared 25 to 30 CD8+ CDR3 sequences.

The source of this sequence is a human donor in good health, serving as a control. Sequencing was performed on sorted CD4+, CD8+, or CD8+CD57+ T cells (not recorded which) from PBMCs. The chain is built from TRBV6-5 and TRBJ1-5; weak D call: TRBD1 (5 bases). The CDR3 is CASSYSGQSNQPQHF. In DNA form, the CDR3 reads TGTGCCAGCAGTTACTCGGGGCAGAGCAATCAGCCCCAGCATTTT.